The 19 T cell receptor beta chains below were found in one sample sequenced in a study of blood T cell repertoires in COVID-19. TCRdb keeps only in-frame clones here, not all; method: immunoSEQ multiplex PCR. The data contain a few hundred thousand clones, 84% of them singletons. Sequenced material: PBMCs or T cells enriched from blood (not recorded which). The receptors stem from a man aged 50 to 59 who had recovered from COVID-19.

The chain uses TRBV27 and TRBJ2-2, with D perhaps matching TRBD2 (7 bases). CDR3 length equals 16 residues. Germline V lookup: CDR1 MNHEY, CDR2 SMNVEV (reference sequence). Trimming shortened V by 3 bases and J by 7 bases, and 18 bases separated the two germline ends. The DNA for the CDR3 is TGTGCCAGCAGTTTCGACTGGGGGGGCCGCGTCGGGGAGCTGTTTTTT. This translates into CASSFDWGGRVGELFF.

The chain has TRBV5-8 and TRBJ1-6; D may be TRBD1 (6 bases). The CDR3 loop spans 17 amino acids. In germline, CDR1 is SGHTS, CDR2 YDEGEE. Trimming took off 0 bases at V and 6 bases at J, with 16 bases between the two ends. In nucleotides, the CDR3 is TGTGCCAGCAGCTTGGTGGGGGGGGCTGTCGGTAATTCACCCCTCCACTTT. Its translation is CASSLVGGAVGNSPLHF.

The chain couples TRBV2 to TRBJ2-7, with a tentative D call TRBD2 (6 bases). Germline values: CDR1 SNHLY, CDR2 FYNNEI. V was shortened by 5 bases and J by 6 bases, with 14 bases between the two germline ends. The CDR3 loop spans 13 amino acids. The CDR3, as DNA: TGTGCCAGCAGTCTGAGACTAGGATTCGAGCAGTACTTC. This translates into CASSLRLGFEQYF.

V is TRBV19 and J is TRBJ1-2, with 9 nucleotides matching TRBD1. From germline, CDR1 is LNHDA and CDR2 SQIVND (reference sequence). With V trimmed by 4 bases and J by 2 bases, 2 bases remained unmatched. The CDR3 extends over 14 amino acids. CDR3 sequence (DNA): TGTGCCAGTAGTACAGGGACAGGGAACTATGGCTACACCTTC. As protein: CASSTGTGNYGYTF. The full variable domain, rest sourced from reference TRBV19 and TRBJ1-2, is DGGITQSPKYLFRKEGQNVTLSCEQNLNHDAMYWYRQDPGQGLRLIYYSQIVNDFQKGDIAEGYSVSREKKESFPLTVTSAQKNPTAFYLCASSTGTGNYGYTFGSGTRLTVV.

This clone was picked up one time. The gene calls are TRBV29-1 and TRBJ2-5; 10 bases map to TRBD2. V lost 7 bases to trimming and J lost 6 bases; unmatched junction nucleotides: 5. Germline values: CDR1 SQVTM, CDR2 ANQGSEA. This CDR3 has 12 amino acids. CDR3 region: CSGSGGGKTQYF. The CDR3 DNA is TGCAGCGGGAGCGGGGGGGGGAAGACCCAGTACTTC.

The chain couples TRBV18 to TRBJ1-4; 7 bases line up with TRBD1. This CDR3 is 14 amino acids long. Looked up from germline, CDR1 is KGHSH and CDR2 is LQKENI. Trimming took 1 base from V and 7 from J; bases not matched to a gene: 3. The CDR3 spells CASSPLQGVEKLFF. The CDR3 DNA reads TGTGCCAGCTCACCACTTCAGGGGGTTGAAAAACTGTTTTTT.

The chain couples TRBV19 to TRBJ1-6, with TRBD1 as a possible D gene (6 bases). Germline loops: CDR1 LNHDA, CDR2 SQIVND (reference sequence). CDR3 length: 14 amino acids. V shed 3 bases and J shed 13 bases, with 16 bases lying between them. The CDR3 protein is CASSIRDRQGPLHF. The CDR3 bases are TGTGCCAGTAGTATCCGCGACAGGCAGGGTCCCCTCCACTTT.

V usage is TRBV19 and J usage is TRBJ1-5; D is possibly TRBD1 (5 bases). The CDR3 consists of 15 residues. The germline gives CDR1 LNHDA, CDR2 SQIVND (reference sequence). The CDR3 reads CDKSGREGCNQPQHF. The CDR3 nucleotides read TGTGACAAATCGGGCAGGGAGGGTTGCAATCAGCCCCAGCATTTT.

J is TRBJ1-3 and V is TRBV10-3; 8 bases are a match to TRBD1. The CDR3 is made up of 15 amino acids. Germline V CDR1 and CDR2: ENHRY, SYGVKD. J was trimmed by 0 bases and V by 10 bases; bases with no gene match: 8. CDR3 sequence (DNA): TGTGCCACCTACAACAGGGGGGTCTCTGGAAACACCATATATTTT. This translates into CATYNRGVSGNTIYF.

The chain links TRBV30 to TRBJ1-6, with D perhaps matching TRBD1 (5 bases). CDR1 and CDR2 from the germline V gene are GTSNPN and SVGIG (reference sequence). This CDR3 has 12 amino acids. Trimming removed 5 bases from V and 14 bases from J, with 16 bases in between. This CDR3 reads CAWASGGTSLHF. CDR3 in DNA: TGTGCCTGGGCCTCCGGAGGGACGTCCCTCCACTTT.

The chain is built from TRBV27 and TRBJ2-2; a weak D match, TRBD2 (5 bases). This CDR3 contains 14 residues. CDR1 is MNHEY and CDR2 is SMNVEV in the germline V gene (reference sequence). Deletions cut 2 bases from V and 6 bases from J, with 10 bases between. This chain's CDR3 is CASSLTPEAGELFF. DNA for the CDR3: TGTGCCAGCAGTTTAACCCCGGAGGCCGGGGAGCTGTTTTTT.

This rearrangement joins TRBV7-3 to TRBJ2-1; 8 bases align to TRBD1. This CDR3 spans 13 amino acids. Trimming took 5 bases from V and 5 from J; bases not matched to a gene: 2. From germline, CDR1 is SGHTA and CDR2 FQGTGA. As DNA, the CDR3 is TGTGCCAGCAGCCCGGGACAGGACAATGAGCAGTTCTTC. Residues: CASSPGQDNEQFF.

V and J are TRBV10-3 and TRBJ2-2, with 7 bases aligning to TRBD2. CDR3 length: 14 residues. With 10 bases clipped from V and 1 base from J, the junction kept 6 bases outside the gene matches. Per the germline V gene, CDR1 is ENHRY and CDR2 is SYGVKD. CDR3 residues: CATSLAVNTGELFF. The CDR3 bases are TGTGCCACTTCCCTAGCGGTGAACACCGGGGAGCTGTTTTTT.

The rearrangement joins TRBV27 to TRBJ1-1, with 12 nucleotides matching TRBD1. The CDR3 extends over 19 amino acids. V shed 4 bases and J 4 bases; nucleotides not matched to a gene: 16. The germline CDR1 and CDR2 sequences are MNHEY and SMNVEV (reference sequence). The chain's CDR3 is CASSSKIPGQGARFTEAFF. CDR3 bases: TGTGCCAGCAGTTCAAAGATTCCGGGACAGGGGGCTAGGTTCACTGAAGCTTTCTTT.

In this sample, this clone turned up once. V usage is TRBV5-5 and J usage is TRBJ2-7; TRBD1 matches at 10 bases. The CDR3 is made up of 13 amino acids. CDR1 SGHKS and CDR2 YYEKEE come from the germline V gene (reference sequence). The V and J ends lost 9 bases and 2 bases, in that order; junction bases with no gene match: 5. In nucleotides, the CDR3 is TGTGCCACAAATGGGACAGGGGCCTACGAGCAGTACTTC. This gives the protein CATNGTGAYEQYF. The variable domain in full, with the rest retrieved from reference TRBV5-5 and TRBJ2-7, is DAGVTQSPTHLIKTRGQQVTLRCSPISGHKSVSWYQQVLGQGPQFIFQYYEKEERGRGNFPDRFSARQFPNYSSELNVNALLLGDSALYLCATNGTGAYEQYFGPGTRLTVT.

This clone appeared a few times. The chain links TRBV28 to TRBJ1-5; TRBD1 might be the D (5 bases). This CDR3 has 13 amino acids. Germline V gene sequence: CDR1 MDHEN, CDR2 SYDVKM. V was pared by 6 bases and J by 4 bases, with 10 bases between. CDR3 residues: CASSPGLNQPQHF. The CDR3, as DNA: TGTGCCAGCAGCCCAGGGCTTAATCAGCCCCAGCATTTT.

CDR3 loop: CSASGENIQYF. As DNA, the CDR3 is TGCAGTGCTAGCGGGGAAAACATTCAGTACTTC. The chain couples TRBV20-1 to TRBJ2-4; tentative D call: TRBD2 (5 bases). Trimming pared 3 bases from V and 5 bases from J, leaving 5 bases between. This CDR3 comprises 11 residues. From germline, CDR1 is DFQATT and CDR2 SNEGSKA (reference sequence).

The chain has TRBV7-2 and TRBJ1-1; 7 bases line up with TRBD1. The CDR3 has 14 residues. Per germline, CDR1 SGHTA and CDR2 FQGNSA. Trimming removed 7 bases from V and 4 bases from J; junction bases left unmatched: 9. CDR3 coding DNA: TGTGCCAGCACCAAGCCAGACAGGGCCACTGAAGCTTTCTTT. Translation: CASTKPDRATEAFF.

CDR3 sequence: CSVEEKWGQGTKEQNTEAFF. As DNA, the CDR3 is TGCAGCGTTGAAGAAAAATGGGGACAGGGGACCAAAGAGCAGAACACTGAAGCTTTCTTT. The V and J genes are TRBV29-1 and TRBJ1-1; 10 positions agree with TRBD1. The V gene's germline CDR1 is SQVTM and CDR2 ANQGSEA. Trimming cost V 0 bases and J 1 base; bases outside gene matches: 17. CDR3 length: 20 residues.